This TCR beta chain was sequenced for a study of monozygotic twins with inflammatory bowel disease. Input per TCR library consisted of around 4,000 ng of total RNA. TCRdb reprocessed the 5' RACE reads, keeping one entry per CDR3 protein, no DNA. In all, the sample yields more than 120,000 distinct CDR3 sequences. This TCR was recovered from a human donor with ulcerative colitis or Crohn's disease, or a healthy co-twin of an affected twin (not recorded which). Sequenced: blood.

The CDR3 sequence is CASSPTSGGASDTQYF. The V and J genes are TRBV18 and TRBJ2-3; TCRdb lists TRBD2, though no DNA is available to test this call. CDR3 length: 16 residues. CDR1 KGHSH and CDR2 LQKENI come from the germline V gene.